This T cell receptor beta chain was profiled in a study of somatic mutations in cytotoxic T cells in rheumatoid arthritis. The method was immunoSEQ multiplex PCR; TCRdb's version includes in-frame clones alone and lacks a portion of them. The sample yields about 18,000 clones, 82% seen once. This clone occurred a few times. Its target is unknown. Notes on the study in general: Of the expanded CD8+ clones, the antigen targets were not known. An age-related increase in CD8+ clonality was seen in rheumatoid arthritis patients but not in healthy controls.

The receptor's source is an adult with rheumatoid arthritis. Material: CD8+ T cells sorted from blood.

The DNA for the CDR3 is TGTGCCAGCAGTGTGCGGGGGCTGTACGAGCAGTACTTC. It is translated as CASSVRGLYEQYF. V and J are TRBV2 and TRBJ2-7; TRBD2 might be the D (7 bases). The germline V and J ends were trimmed by 4 bases and 4 bases, with 11 bases remaining between them. CDR3 length: 13 amino acids. Germline V gene lookup returns CDR1 SNHLY and CDR2 FYNNEI.